This T cell receptor (beta chain) derives from a study of blood T cell repertoires in COVID-19. The wider study: Material from acute and convalescent COVID-19 was sourced from the United States, Italy and Spain. The analysed material was cDNA or gDNA that came from T cells, B-cell-depleted T cells, or PBMCs.

In the source study's methods: Amplification of reference gene primers provided the estimated nucleated cell counts. The data were produced by immunoSEQ multiplex PCR, yet TCRdb's version contains in-frame clones alone and is incomplete. D and trimming were read from the DNA, whereas the V and J calls and clone size are those reported in that table. The data hold 300,000 or so clones, with over 80% observed a single time. Germline V gene lookup returns CDR1 SGHTA and CDR2 FQGNSA. Losses at the gene ends were 4 bases for V and 8 bases for J; bases not matched to a gene: 9. This CDR3 is built from 14 residues.

The V call is TRBV7-2, the J call TRBJ1-1; TRBD1 agrees at 8 bases. The sample was peripheral blood. This TCR was recovered from a woman aged 40 to 49 who had recovered from COVID-19. CDR3 residues: CASSSQTGGLEAFF. CDR3 sequence (DNA): TGTGCCAGCAGCTCGCAAACAGGGGGACTCGAAGCTTTCTTT.